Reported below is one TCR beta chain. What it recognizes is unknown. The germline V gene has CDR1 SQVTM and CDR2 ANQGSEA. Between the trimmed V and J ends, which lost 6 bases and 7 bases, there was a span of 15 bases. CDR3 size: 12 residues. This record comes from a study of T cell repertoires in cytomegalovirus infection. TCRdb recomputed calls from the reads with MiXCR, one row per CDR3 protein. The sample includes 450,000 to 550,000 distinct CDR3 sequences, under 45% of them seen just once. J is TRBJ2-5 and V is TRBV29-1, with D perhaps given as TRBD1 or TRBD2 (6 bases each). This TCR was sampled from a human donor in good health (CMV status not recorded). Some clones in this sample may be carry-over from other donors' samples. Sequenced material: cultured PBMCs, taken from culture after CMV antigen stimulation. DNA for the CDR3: TGCAGCGTAGATACTAAGGGGGGGACCCAGTACTTC. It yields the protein CSVDTKGGTQYF. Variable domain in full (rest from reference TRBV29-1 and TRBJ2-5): SAVISQKPSRDICQRGTSLTIQCQVDSQVTMMFWYRQQPGQSLTLIATANQGSEATYESGFVIDKFPISRPNLTFSTLTVSNMSPEDSSIYLCSVDTKGGTQYFGPGTRLLVL.